The rows below give T cell receptor beta chains drawn from one sample of a study of T cell repertoires and HLA-DP antigens. Their antigen targets remain unknown. Generated by immunoSEQ multiplex PCR, the TCRdb table keeps only in-frame clones and is missing some. The sample holds over 100,000 clones, around 93% seen once. Material for sequencing was CD4+ T cells from PBMCs. These TCRs come from a woman between 18 and 30 years old in good health and CMV-seronegative. The CDR3 runs from the conserved cysteine through the conserved F or W. Fields, in order: clone size, V gene, D gene, J gene, CDR3 DNA, CDR3 protein. The D gene is left open where the match is weak. Clone size is not always given. Where it is, it says once, few, many or a class for expanded clones.

size: -
V: TRBV19
D: -
J: TRBJ1-1
DNA: TGTGCCAGTAGGAGGGGGGGATCGAACACTGAAGCTTTCTTT
CDR3: CASRRGGSNTEAFF

size: -
V: TRBV2
D: TRBD1
J: TRBJ1-3
DNA: TGTGCCAGCAGTCGGGACAGGGGGCCTGGAAACACCATATATTTT
CDR3: CASSRDRGPGNTIYF

size: -
V: TRBV6-5
D: TRBD1
J: TRBJ2-3
DNA: TGTGCCAGCAGTAGGACAGGTACCACAGATACGCAGTATTTT
CDR3: CASSRTGTTDTQYF

size: -
V: TRBV10-1
D: -
J: TRBJ2-2
DNA: TGCGCCAGCGCGAACAGGGTGACCGGGGAGCTGTTTTTT
CDR3: CASANRVTGELFF

size: -
V: TRBV11-2
D: TRBD1
J: TRBJ1-1
DNA: TGTGCCAGCAGCTTAGGCAGTCCCGGGACAGGAGAGAACACTGAAGCTTTCTTT
CDR3: CASSLGSPGTGENTEAFF

size: -
V: TRBV5-6
D: -
J: TRBJ2-5
DNA: TGTGCCAGCAGCTTGAGAGGGCTAGCCCAAGAGACCCAGTACTTC
CDR3: CASSLRGLAQETQYF

size: -
V: TRBV13
D: TRBD1
J: TRBJ2-5
DNA: TGTGCCAGCAGCCATAGTGGGGACAGGGGCTTAAGAGAGACCCAGTACTTC
CDR3: CASSHSGDRGLRETQYF

size: few
V: TRBV7-2
D: TRBD1
J: TRBJ1-2
DNA: TGTGCCAGCAGCTTGAACCTCCGGGACAGGGGTAGTGGCTACACCTTC
CDR3: CASSLNLRDRGSGYTF

size: -
V: TRBV10-3
D: -
J: TRBJ1-1
DNA: TGTGCCATCAGTGAGACCCGGGACGAAGCTTTCTTT
CDR3: CAISETRDEAFF

size: -
V: TRBV4-2
D: TRBD1
J: TRBJ1-4
DNA: TGTGCCAGCAGCCAAGACGTCCGGACAGGGGGCGGAACGCGAAAACTGTTTTTT
CDR3: CASSQDVRTGGGTRKLFF

size: -
V: TRBV19
D: -
J: TRBJ1-4
DNA: TGTGCCAGTAGGGATCCGGGACGGGTTAATGAAAAACTGTTTTTT
CDR3: CASRDPGRVNEKLFF

size: once
V: TRBV5-1
D: TRBD2
J: TRBJ2-3
DNA: TGCGCCAGCACTCTAGCGGGGGGGTCGACAGATACGCAGTATTTT
CDR3: CASTLAGGSTDTQYF

size: few
V: TRBV7-6
D: -
J: TRBJ2-7
DNA: TGTGCCAGCAGCCCTGGGACTCACGAGCAGTACTTC
CDR3: CASSPGTHEQYF

size: -
V: TRBV5-4
D: -
J: TRBJ2-3
DNA: TGTGCCAGCAGCTTGCCGGGGGGCACAGATACGCAGTATTTT
CDR3: CASSLPGGTDTQYF

size: -
V: TRBV9
D: -
J: TRBJ2-7
DNA: TGTGCCAGCAGCGTAGCGGGGACAAGAATCTACGAGCAGTACTTC
CDR3: CASSVAGTRIYEQYF

size: -
V: TRBV5-1
D: -
J: TRBJ1-3
DNA: TGCGCCAGCAGCTTGGCGGGGCCTCAACTGGGAAACACCATATATTTT
CDR3: CASSLAGPQLGNTIYF

size: few
V: TRBV4-2
D: -
J: TRBJ1-5
DNA: TGTGCCAGCAGCCAAGAGGGTTATAGCAATCAGCCCCAGCATTTT
CDR3: CASSQEGYSNQPQHF

size: -
V: TRBV2
D: -
J: TRBJ1-5
DNA: TGTGCCAGCAGTGAAGGGCCTAAAGGCAATCAGCCCCAGCATTTT
CDR3: CASSEGPKGNQPQHF

size: -
V: TRBV2
D: -
J: TRBJ1-6
DNA: TGTGCCAGCAGTCGGAGGGTCGGATCACCCCTCCACTTT
CDR3: CASSRRVGSPLHF

size: once
V: TRBV9
D: TRBD2
J: TRBJ2-5
DNA: TGTGCCAGCAGCGCCACCCATCGGACTAGCGGCGAGACCCAGTACTTC
CDR3: CASSATHRTSGETQYF

size: -
V: TRBV5-6
D: -
J: TRBJ1-5
DNA: TGTGCCAGCAGCTTGCAGGGTAGGAGCAATCAGCCCCAGCATTTT
CDR3: CASSLQGRSNQPQHF

size: once
V: TRBV5-1
D: TRBD1
J: TRBJ1-3
DNA: TGCGCCAGCAGCTTCACTGGACAGGGCTCTGGAAACACCATATATTTT
CDR3: CASSFTGQGSGNTIYF

size: -
V: TRBV30
D: TRBD2
J: TRBJ2-3
DNA: TGTGCCCGGGAGGGAGCGTCCGGGGATACGCAGTATTTT
CDR3: CAREGASGDTQYF

size: -
V: TRBV9
D: -
J: TRBJ1-1
DNA: TGTGCCAGCAGCGTAACGACAAACACTGAAGCTTTCTTT
CDR3: CASSVTTNTEAFF